Included here is one T cell receptor (beta chain) sequence, with context. For sequencing, patients were chosen who had shown expansion of CD8+CD57+ cells by flow cytometry. The sample is drawn from a study of CD8+CD57+ T cells in acquired aplastic anemia. TCR beta VDJ combinations and CDR3 sequences were profiled from genomic DNA. TCRdb ran MiXCR on the reads and lists one entry per CDR3 protein. Among more than 150,000 distinct CDR3 sequences listed, less than 60% were seen once. CDR1 is MGHDK and CDR2 is SYGVNS in the germline V gene. Deletions cut 1 base from V and 7 bases from J, with 20 bases between. CDR3 length equals 16 residues.

The J gene is TRBJ2-7, the V gene TRBV25-1; D is undetermined. Sequencing used sorted CD4+, CD8+, or CD8+CD57+ T cells (not recorded which) from PBMCs. The clonotype comes from a human donor with aplastic anemia. CDR3 in DNA: TGTGCCAGCAGTGAATCTCGGTGGACGGTCTACAATGAGCAGTACTTC. Encoded protein: CASSESRWTVYNEQYF.